Listed here are 19 T cell receptor beta chains from one sample, sequenced in a study of radiation and T cells in renal cell carcinoma. The protocol was immunoSEQ multiplex PCR, while the TCRdb copy is restricted to in-frame clones and leaves out a portion. The sample includes 100,000 to 150,000 clones, 81% of them seen just once. Noted time point: blood 2 weeks post-SBRT. Stated treatment: 15 Gy SBRT to primary tumor, nephrectomy 4 weeks later. Sample: blood, taken from a patient whose treatment included radiotherapy and nephrectomy. The receptor set was obtained from a man aged 45-65 years with renal cell carcinoma.

The V and J genes are TRBV5-1 and TRBJ2-7, with D tentatively TRBD1 (5 bases). Trimming cost V 5 bases and J 4 bases, with 16 bases left between them. CDR1 is SGHRS and CDR2 is YFSETQ in the germline V gene. The CDR3 has 14 amino acids. Written as DNA, the CDR3 is TGCGCCAGCAGGACGGACACGGATAGTTACGAGCAGTACTTC. Its protein is CASRTDTDSYEQYF.

This clone was counted once. The chain uses TRBV10-2 and TRBJ2-5, with D possibly being TRBD1 (6 bases). The germline gives CDR1 WSHSY, CDR2 SAAADI. Deletions cut 5 bases from V and 1 base from J, with 8 bases between. The CDR3 has 13 residues. CDR3 amino acids: CASSLQGQETQYF. The CDR3 DNA follows: TGCGCCAGCAGTTTACAGGGCCAAGAGACCCAGTACTTC.

The chain employs TRBV7-9 and TRBJ1-1; 8 bases line up with TRBD1. CDR1 and CDR2 from the germline V gene are SEHNR and FQNEAQ (reference sequence). With 5 bases clipped from V and 3 bases from J, the junction kept 11 bases outside the gene matches. The CDR3 is made up of 16 amino acids. The CDR3 nucleotides are TGTGCCAGCAGCCAATCCGGACAGGGCTTGCACACTGAAGCTTTCTTT. Translation gives CASSQSGQGLHTEAFF.

The chain carries TRBV5-4 and TRBJ2-1; no firm D call. CDR1 and CDR2 (germline): SGHNT, YYREEE (reference sequence). V gave up 5 bases and J gave up 2 bases, with 14 bases separating them. This CDR3 spans 15 amino acids. The CDR3 loop is CASRPVGFTYNEQFF. The CDR3 bases are TGTGCCAGCAGGCCGGTCGGGTTTACCTACAATGAGCAGTTCTTC. Full variable domain (outside the CDR3, taken from reference TRBV5-4 and TRBJ2-1): ETGVTQSPTHLIKTRGQQVTLRCSSQSGHNTVSWYQQALGQGPQFIFQYYREEENGRGNFPPRFSGLQFPNYSSELNVNALELDDSALYLCASRPVGFTYNEQFFGPGTRLTVL.

V is TRBV10-3 and J is TRBJ2-6; 7 positions match TRBD2. The germline CDR1 and CDR2 sequences are ENHRY and SYGVKD. J gave up 2 bases and V 6 bases, and 1 base lay outside the gene matches. The CDR3 contains 14 residues. In nucleotides, the CDR3 is TGTGCCATCAGGGCGGGGGCTGGGGCCAACGTCCTGACTTTC. Encoded protein: CAIRAGAGANVLTF.

This clone was seen ten or more times. The V gene is TRBV7-2, the J gene TRBJ1-1; D remains ambiguous. Germline V gives CDR1 SGHTA, CDR2 FQGNSA. V was shortened by 3 bases and J by 4 bases, with 9 bases between the two germline ends. This CDR3 spans 13 amino acids. Written as DNA, the CDR3 is TGTGCCAGCAGCTTTGACTGGGGCACTGAAGCTTTCTTT. Translation: CASSFDWGTEAFF.

V usage is TRBV6-1 and J usage is TRBJ2-3, with D possibly matching TRBD2 (6 bases). Germline V gene data show CDR1 as MNHNS and CDR2 as SASEGT. The CDR3 is made up of 13 amino acids. V lost 9 bases to trimming and J lost 0 bases, with 10 bases between them. CDR3 sequence reads: CASWRVSTDTQYF. CDR3 coding DNA: TGTGCCAGTTGGAGGGTTAGCACAGATACGCAGTATTTT.

The chain couples TRBV19 to TRBJ2-7; the D gene is possibly TRBD1 (5 bases). CDR1 and CDR2 (germline): LNHDA, SQIVND (reference sequence). The CDR3 loop spans 14 amino acids. V was shortened by 5 bases and J by 5 bases, with 16 bases between the two germline ends. This CDR3 reads CASSAQGTYHEQYF. CDR3 coding DNA: TGTGCCAGTAGTGCTCAGGGCACTTATCACGAGCAGTACTTC.

J is TRBJ1-1 and V is TRBV5-4; a possible D gene is TRBD1 (5 bases). Looked up from germline, CDR1 is SGHNT and CDR2 is YYREEE (reference sequence). The CDR3 covers 17 residues. V was pared by 5 bases and J by 0 bases, with 20 bases between. The CDR3 nucleotides read TGTGCCAGCAGTTCCCAAAGGGGCAGCCGCATGAACACTGAAGCTTTCTTT. Translation: CASSSQRGSRMNTEAFF.

The chain combines TRBV5-4 with TRBJ1-2; D remains unclear. The length of the CDR3 is 16 residues. The germline V gene has CDR1 SGHNT and CDR2 YYREEE (reference sequence). Trimming removed 2 bases at V and 4 bases at J, with 18 bases between. The CDR3 protein is CASSLGQALRTYGYTF. CDR3 nucleotides: TGTGCCAGCAGCTTAGGGCAGGCCCTGAGAACCTATGGCTACACCTTC.

This sequence joins TRBV6-1 and TRBJ1-1; D may be TRBD1 (5 bases). The CDR3 has 15 residues. Trimming pared 4 bases from V and 4 bases from J, leaving 16 bases between. Germline V lookup: CDR1 MNHNS, CDR2 SASEGT. DNA for the CDR3: TGTGCCAGCAGTGTCACCAGGGTGGGGGGCACTGAAGCTTTCTTT. Amino acid sequence: CASSVTRVGGTEAFF.

This chain links TRBV18 with TRBJ2-5; tentatively, D is TRBD1 (5 bases). V lost 6 bases and J 1 base, leaving 12 bases between the germline ends. The CDR3 length is 14 residues. Per germline, CDR1 KGHSH and CDR2 LQKENI. The CDR3: CASSRQSGQETQYF. In nucleotides, the CDR3 is TGTGCCAGCTCCCGACAGTCAGGCCAAGAGACCCAGTACTTC.

This chain links TRBV7-8 with TRBJ1-5; perhaps TRBD1 as D (6 bases). The germline CDR1 and CDR2 sequences are SGHVS and FQNEAQ. With 5 bases removed from V and 8 bases from J, the gap between germline ends came to 10 bases. This CDR3 is 12 amino acids long. CDR3 sequence reads: CASSGRGEPQHF. CDR3 DNA sequence: TGTGCCAGCAGCGGCAGGGGTGAGCCCCAGCATTTT.

The genes are TRBV9 and TRBJ2-1; the match to TRBD1 covers 9 bases. J lost 5 bases, V lost 2 bases, and 2 bases had no gene match. Per the germline V gene, CDR1 is SGDLS and CDR2 is YYNGEE. The CDR3 extends over 14 amino acids. The DNA for the CDR3 is TGTGCCAGCAGCGTGGGACAGGGAAACAATGAGCAGTTCTTC. Amino acids: CASSVGQGNNEQFF.

The chain recombines TRBV27 with TRBJ2-1, with 7 bases fitting TRBD2. V lost 7 bases and J lost 3; bases outside the gene matches: 6. The CDR3 loop spans 14 amino acids. Germline V gives CDR1 MNHEY, CDR2 SMNVEV (reference sequence). For the CDR3, the DNA is TGTGCCAGCATCGGCGGGAGTCTCTACAATGAGCAGTTCTTC. Translating it yields CASIGGSLYNEQFF.

This chain connects TRBV29-1 to TRBJ2-5; 9 bases are a match to TRBD1. CDR1 is SQVTM, CDR2 ANQGSEA, per germline. With 6 bases clipped from V and 0 bases from J, the junction kept 5 bases outside the gene matches. The CDR3 length is 14 residues. The CDR3 sequence: CSVLGQGNQETQYF. CDR3 DNA: TGCAGCGTGCTTGGACAGGGGAACCAAGAGACCCAGTACTTC.

This clone was detected a few times. J is TRBJ1-5 and V is TRBV5-1; unclear D gene. Germline CDR1 SGHRS, CDR2 YFSETQ. The CDR3 runs to 15 residues. Deletions cut 4 bases from V and 0 bases from J, with 11 bases between. The CDR3 loop reads CASSAGPSSNQPQHF. DNA for the CDR3: TGCGCCAGCAGCGCCGGACCGTCTAGCAATCAGCCCCAGCATTTT. Using reference TRBV5-1 and TRBJ1-5 for the parts outside the CDR3, the full variable domain is KAGVTQTPRYLIKTRGQQVTLSCSPISGHRSVSWYQQTPGQGLQFLFEYFSETQRNKGNFPGRFSGRQFSNSRSEMNVSTLELGDSALYLCASSAGPSSNQPQHFGDGTRLSIL.

The sample holds a few counts of this clone. The rearrangement joins TRBV6-1 to TRBJ1-1; D is undetermined. CDR3 length: 14 amino acids. Trimming removed 4 bases from V and 0 bases from J, with 9 bases in between. Germline lookup yields CDR1 MNHNS and CDR2 SASEGT. CDR3 sequence: CASSVDTMNTEAFF. CDR3 sequence (DNA): TGTGCCAGCAGTGTAGACACTATGAACACTGAAGCTTTCTTT.

A few counts support this clone. V gene TRBV30 combines with J gene TRBJ1-1; 8 bases line up with TRBD1. CDR3 length equals 13 residues. Germline CDR1 and CDR2: GTSNPN and SVGIG (reference sequence). The junction had 1 base not matched to a gene; V was cut back by 3 bases and J by 1 base. The CDR3 nucleotides are TGTGCCTGGAGGCAGGGGGCGAACACTGAAGCTTTCTTT. Its protein product is CAWRQGANTEAFF.